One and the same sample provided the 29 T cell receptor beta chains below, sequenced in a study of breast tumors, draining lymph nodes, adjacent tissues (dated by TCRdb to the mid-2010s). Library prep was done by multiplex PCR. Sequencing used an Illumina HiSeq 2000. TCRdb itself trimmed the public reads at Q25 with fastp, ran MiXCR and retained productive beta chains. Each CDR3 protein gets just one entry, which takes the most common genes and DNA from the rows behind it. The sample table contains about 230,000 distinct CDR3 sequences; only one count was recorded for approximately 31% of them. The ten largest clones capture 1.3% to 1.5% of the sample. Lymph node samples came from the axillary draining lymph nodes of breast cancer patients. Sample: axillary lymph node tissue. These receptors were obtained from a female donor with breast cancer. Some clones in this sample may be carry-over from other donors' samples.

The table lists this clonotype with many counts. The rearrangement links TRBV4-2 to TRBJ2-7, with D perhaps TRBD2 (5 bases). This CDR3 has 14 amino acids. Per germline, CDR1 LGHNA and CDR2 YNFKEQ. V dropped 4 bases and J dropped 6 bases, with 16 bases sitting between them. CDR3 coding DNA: TGTGCCAGCAGCCGGACGGGGAGTGGAGTCGAGCAGTACTTC. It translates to CASSRTGSGVEQYF.

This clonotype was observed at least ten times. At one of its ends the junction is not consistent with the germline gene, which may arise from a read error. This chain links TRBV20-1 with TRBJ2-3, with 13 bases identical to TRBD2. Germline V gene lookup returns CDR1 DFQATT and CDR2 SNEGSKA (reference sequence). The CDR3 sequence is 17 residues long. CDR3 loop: CSAPGLAGDPSIDTQYF. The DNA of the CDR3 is TGCAGTGCCCCAGGACTAGCGGGAGACCCGAGCATAGATACGCAGTATTTT.

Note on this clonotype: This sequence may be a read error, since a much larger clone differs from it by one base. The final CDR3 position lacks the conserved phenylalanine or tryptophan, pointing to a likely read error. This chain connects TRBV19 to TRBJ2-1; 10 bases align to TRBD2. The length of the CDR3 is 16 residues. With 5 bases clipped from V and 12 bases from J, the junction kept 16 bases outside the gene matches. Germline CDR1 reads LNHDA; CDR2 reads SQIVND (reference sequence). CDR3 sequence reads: CASSVRAGTSDVGQFS. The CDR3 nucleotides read TGTGCCAGTAGTGTTAGAGCCGGGACTAGCGATGTTGGGCAGTTCTCC.

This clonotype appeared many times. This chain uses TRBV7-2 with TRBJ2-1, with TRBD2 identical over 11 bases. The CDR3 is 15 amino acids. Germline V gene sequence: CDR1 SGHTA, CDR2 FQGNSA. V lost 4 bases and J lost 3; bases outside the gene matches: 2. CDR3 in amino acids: CASSSGTSGYNEQFF. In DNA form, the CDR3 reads TGTGCCAGCAGCTCGGGGACTAGCGGCTACAATGAGCAGTTCTTC.

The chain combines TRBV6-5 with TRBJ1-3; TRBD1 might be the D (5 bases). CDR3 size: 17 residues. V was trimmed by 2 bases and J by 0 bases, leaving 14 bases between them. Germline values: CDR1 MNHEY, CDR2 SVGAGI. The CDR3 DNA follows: TGTGCCAGCAGTTACGGCCAGGGCCTACTCTCTGGAAACACCATATATTTT. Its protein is CASSYGQGLLSGNTIYF.

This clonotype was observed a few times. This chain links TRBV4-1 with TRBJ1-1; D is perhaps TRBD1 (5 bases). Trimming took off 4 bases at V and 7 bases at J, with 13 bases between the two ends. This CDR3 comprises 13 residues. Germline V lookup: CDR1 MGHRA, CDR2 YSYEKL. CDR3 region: CASSRPGFVEAFF. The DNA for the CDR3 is TGCGCCAGCAGCCGACCAGGGTTTGTTGAAGCTTTCTTT.

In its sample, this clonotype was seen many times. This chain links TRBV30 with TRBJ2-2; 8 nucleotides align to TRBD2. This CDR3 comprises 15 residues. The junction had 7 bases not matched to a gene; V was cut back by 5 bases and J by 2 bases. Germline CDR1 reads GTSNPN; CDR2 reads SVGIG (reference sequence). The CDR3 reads CAWGIGGVNTGELFF. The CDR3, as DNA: TGTGCCTGGGGAATCGGGGGGGTCAACACCGGGGAGCTGTTTTTT.

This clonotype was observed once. CDR3 DNA: TGTGCCAGCAGTGAAGCGGGAGGGAGGGGAGATACGCAGTATTTT. Translating it yields CASSEAGGRGDTQYF. The gene calls are TRBV2 and TRBJ2-3; 7 nucleotides match TRBD2. With V trimmed by 0 bases and J by 5 bases, 5 bases remained unmatched. Germline CDR1 is SNHLY and CDR2 is FYNNEI. The CDR3 runs to 15 residues.

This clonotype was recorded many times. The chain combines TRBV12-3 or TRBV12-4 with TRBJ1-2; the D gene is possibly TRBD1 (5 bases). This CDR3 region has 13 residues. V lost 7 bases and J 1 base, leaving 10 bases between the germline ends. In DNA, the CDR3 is TGTGCCAGCACCTCGACAGATAACTATGGCTACACCTTC. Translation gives CASTSTDNYGYTF.

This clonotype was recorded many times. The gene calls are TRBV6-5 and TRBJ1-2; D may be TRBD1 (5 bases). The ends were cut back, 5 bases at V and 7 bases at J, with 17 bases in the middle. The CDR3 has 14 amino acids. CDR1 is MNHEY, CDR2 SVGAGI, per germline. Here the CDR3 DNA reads TGTGCCAGCAGTCACGCGACGGGAAGGGGTGGCTACACCTTC. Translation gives CASSHATGRGGYTF.

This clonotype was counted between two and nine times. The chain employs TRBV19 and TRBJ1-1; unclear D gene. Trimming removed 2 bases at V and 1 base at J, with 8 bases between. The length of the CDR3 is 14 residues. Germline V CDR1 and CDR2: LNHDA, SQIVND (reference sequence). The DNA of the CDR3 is TGTGCCAGTAGTATATTGACCGCGAACACTGAAGCTTTCTTT. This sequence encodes CASSILTANTEAFF.

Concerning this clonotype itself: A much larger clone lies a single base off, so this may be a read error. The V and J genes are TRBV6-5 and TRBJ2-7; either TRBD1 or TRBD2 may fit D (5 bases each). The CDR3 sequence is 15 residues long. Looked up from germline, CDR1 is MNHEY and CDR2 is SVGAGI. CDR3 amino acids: CASSSRDGVSYERYF. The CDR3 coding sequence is TGTGCCAGCAGCTCCCGGGACGGTGTCTCCTACGAGCGGTACTTC.

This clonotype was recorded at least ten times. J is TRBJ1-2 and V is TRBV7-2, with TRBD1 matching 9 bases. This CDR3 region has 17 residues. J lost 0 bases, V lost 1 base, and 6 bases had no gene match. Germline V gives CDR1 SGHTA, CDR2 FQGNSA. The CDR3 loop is CASSLGLTGGANYGYTF. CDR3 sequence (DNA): TGTGCCAGCAGCTTAGGCCTAACAGGGGGCGCTAACTATGGCTACACCTTC. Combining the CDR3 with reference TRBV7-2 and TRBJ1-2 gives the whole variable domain GAGVSQSPSNKVTEKGKDVELRCDPISGHTALYWYRQSLGQGLEFLIYFQGNSAPDKSGLPSDRFSAERTGGSVSTLTIQRTQQEDSAVYLCASSLGLTGGANYGYTFGSGTRLTVV.

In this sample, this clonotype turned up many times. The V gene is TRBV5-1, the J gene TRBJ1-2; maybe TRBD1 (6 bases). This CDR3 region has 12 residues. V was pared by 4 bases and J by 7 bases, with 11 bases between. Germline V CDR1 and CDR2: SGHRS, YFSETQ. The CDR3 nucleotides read TGCGCCAGCAGCATGACAGGTAGTGGCTACACCTTC. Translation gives CASSMTGSGYTF.

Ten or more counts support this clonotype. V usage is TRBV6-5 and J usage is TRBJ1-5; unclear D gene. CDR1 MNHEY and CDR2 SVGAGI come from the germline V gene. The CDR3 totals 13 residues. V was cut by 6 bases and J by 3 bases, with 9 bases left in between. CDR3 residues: CASSQTVNQPQHF. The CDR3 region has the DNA TGTGCCAGCAGCCAGACGGTCAATCAGCCCCAGCATTTT.

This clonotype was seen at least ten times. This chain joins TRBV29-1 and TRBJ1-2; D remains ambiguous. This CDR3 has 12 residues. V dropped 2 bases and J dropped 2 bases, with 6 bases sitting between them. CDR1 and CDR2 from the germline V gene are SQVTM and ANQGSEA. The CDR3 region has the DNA TGCAGCGTTGAATACAGCAACTATGGCTACACCTTC. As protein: CSVEYSNYGYTF.

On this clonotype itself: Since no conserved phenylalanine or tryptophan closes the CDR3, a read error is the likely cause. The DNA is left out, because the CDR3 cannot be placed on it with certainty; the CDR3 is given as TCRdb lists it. The CDR3 is CASSERAG. The chain recombines TRBV2 with TRBJ1-2. The length of the CDR3 is 8 amino acids, counting both ends. Germline CDR1 reads SNHLY; CDR2 reads FYNNEI.

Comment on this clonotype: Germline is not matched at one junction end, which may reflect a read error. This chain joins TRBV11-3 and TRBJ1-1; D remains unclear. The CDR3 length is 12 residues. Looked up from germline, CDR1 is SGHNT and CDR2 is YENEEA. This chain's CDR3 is CASSRQNTAAFF. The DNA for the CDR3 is TGTGCCAGCAGCCGGCAGAACACTGCAGCTTTCTTT.

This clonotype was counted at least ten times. CDR3: CSARDSAQTSGRAYEQYF. The CDR3 bases are TGCAGTGCTAGAGATTCCGCTCAAACTAGCGGGAGGGCCTACGAGCAGTACTTC. The gene calls are TRBV20-1 and TRBJ2-7; 13 bases fit TRBD2. From germline, CDR1 is DFQATT and CDR2 SNEGSKA (reference sequence). With 0 bases clipped from V and 2 bases from J, the junction kept 10 bases outside the gene matches. The CDR3 is 18 residues long.

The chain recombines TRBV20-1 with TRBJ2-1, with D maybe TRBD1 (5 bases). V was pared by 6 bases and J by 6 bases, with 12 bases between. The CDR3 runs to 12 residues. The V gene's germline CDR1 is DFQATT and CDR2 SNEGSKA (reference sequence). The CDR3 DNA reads TGCAGTGCGCTAGGGGATGGCAATGAGCAGTTCTTC. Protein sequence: CSALGDGNEQFF.

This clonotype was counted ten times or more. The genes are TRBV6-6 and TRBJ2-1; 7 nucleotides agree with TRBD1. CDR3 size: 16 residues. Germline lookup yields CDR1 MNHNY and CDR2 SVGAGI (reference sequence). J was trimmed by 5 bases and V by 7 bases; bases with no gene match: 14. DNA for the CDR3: TGTGCCAGCACCTTCACTCCAGGGACAGCCGACAATGAGCAGTTCTTC. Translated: CASTFTPGTADNEQFF.

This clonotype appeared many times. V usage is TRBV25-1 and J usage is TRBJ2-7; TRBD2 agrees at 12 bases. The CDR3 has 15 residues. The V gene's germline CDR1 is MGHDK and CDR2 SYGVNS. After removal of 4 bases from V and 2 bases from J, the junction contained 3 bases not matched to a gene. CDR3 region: CASSGRTSGTYEQYF. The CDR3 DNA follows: TGTGCCAGCAGTGGACGGACTAGCGGGACCTACGAGCAGTACTTC.

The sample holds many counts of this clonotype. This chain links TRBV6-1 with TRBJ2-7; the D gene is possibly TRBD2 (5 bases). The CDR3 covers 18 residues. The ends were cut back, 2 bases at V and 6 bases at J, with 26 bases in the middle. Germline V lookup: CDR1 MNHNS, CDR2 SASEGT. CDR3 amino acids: CASSERLARGKSVLEQYF. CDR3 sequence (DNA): TGTGCCAGCAGTGAACGGCTAGCACGAGGGAAGAGCGTTCTCGAGCAGTACTTC.

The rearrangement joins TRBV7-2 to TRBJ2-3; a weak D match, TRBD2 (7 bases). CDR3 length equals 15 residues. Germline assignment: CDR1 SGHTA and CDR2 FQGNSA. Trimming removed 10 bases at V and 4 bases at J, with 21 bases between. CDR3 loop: CATAGAHSSPDTQYF. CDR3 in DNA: TGTGCCACGGCGGGGGCTCACTCAAGTCCAGATACGCAGTATTTT.

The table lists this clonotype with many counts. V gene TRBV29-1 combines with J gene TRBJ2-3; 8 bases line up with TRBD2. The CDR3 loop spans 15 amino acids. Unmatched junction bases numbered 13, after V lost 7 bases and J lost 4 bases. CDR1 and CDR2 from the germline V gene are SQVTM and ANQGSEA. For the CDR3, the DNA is TGCAGCGCCGGCGGAGCGGGAGTGGTCGCAGATACGCAGTATTTT. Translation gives CSAGGAGVVADTQYF.

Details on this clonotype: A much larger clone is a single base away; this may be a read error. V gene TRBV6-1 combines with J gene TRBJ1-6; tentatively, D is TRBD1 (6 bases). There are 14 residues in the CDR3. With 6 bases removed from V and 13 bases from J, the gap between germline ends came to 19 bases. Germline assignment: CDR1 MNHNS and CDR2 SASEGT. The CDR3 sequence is CASRHRDPPLPLHF. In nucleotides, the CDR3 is TGTGCCAGCAGGCACAGGGACCCTCCCCTTCCCCTCCACTTT.

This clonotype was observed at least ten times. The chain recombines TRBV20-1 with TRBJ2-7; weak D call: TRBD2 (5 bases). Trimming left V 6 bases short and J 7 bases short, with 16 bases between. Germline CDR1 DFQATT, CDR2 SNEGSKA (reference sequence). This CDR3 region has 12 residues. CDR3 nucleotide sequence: TGCAGTGCCTTAGAGGGCAGTTGGGAGCAGTACTTC. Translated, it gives CSALEGSWEQYF.

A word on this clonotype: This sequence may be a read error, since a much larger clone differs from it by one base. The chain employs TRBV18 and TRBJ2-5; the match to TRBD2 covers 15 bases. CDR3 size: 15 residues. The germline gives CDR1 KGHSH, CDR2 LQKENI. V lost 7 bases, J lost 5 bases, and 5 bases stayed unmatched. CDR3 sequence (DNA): TGTGCCAGCTTGGGACTAGCGGGAGGCCTGGAGACCCAGTACTTC. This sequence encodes CASLGLAGGLETQYF.

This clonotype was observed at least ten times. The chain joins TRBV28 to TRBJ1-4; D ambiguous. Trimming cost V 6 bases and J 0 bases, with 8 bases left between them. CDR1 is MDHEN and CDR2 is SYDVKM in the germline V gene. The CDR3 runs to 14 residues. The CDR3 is CASSTIATNEKLFF. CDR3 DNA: TGTGCCAGCAGCACGATTGCAACTAATGAAAAACTGTTTTTT.